The entry below describes one T cell receptor beta chain. This record belongs to a study of T cell responses to AZD1222 COVID-19 vaccine. This CDR3 has 16 residues. V trimming: 5 bases; J trimming: 6 bases; junction bases outside the gene matches: 11. Germline V lookup: CDR1 SEHNR, CDR2 FQNEAQ (reference sequence). Profiling relied on immunoSEQ multiplex PCR, and the TCRdb table lists in-frame clones only, not all of them. This table has 130,000 or so clones, around 90% appearing once. The chain couples TRBV7-9 to TRBJ2-1, with 9 nucleotides matching TRBD1. The specimen comprised peripheral blood, sampled on day 0 of AZD1222 vaccination. The clonotype comes from an adult in good health. CDR3 amino acids: CASSVTGGRGVNEQFF. The CDR3 DNA sequence: TGTGCCAGCAGCGTCACAGGGGGCAGGGGGGTCAATGAGCAGTTCTTC.